This T cell receptor beta chain was obtained from a study of blood T cell repertoires in COVID-19. Across the study: Spain, Italy and the United States supplied samples that represented acute and convalescent COVID-19. The analysed material was cDNA or gDNA that came from T cells, B-cell-depleted T cells, or PBMCs.

As originally analysed: Amplified reference gene primers provided the basis for estimating nucleated cell counts. The method was immunoSEQ multiplex PCR; TCRdb's version includes in-frame clones alone and lacks a portion of them. That table furnishes V, J and clone size, whereas the DNA furnished D and trimming. The sample records about 280,000 clones, around 86% being singletons. Between the trimmed V and J ends, which lost 6 bases and 6 bases, there was a span of 17 bases. The CDR3 extends over 15 amino acids. Germline CDR1 SGHTA, CDR2 FQGNSA. The source material was peripheral blood. The receptor was derived from a woman in her 30s who had recovered from COVID-19. The chain is built from TRBV7-2 and TRBJ2-2; a weak D match, TRBD1 (5 bases). The CDR3 DNA reads as TGTGCCAGCAGGAACGATCTATCAGGGTCCGGGGAGCTGTTTTTT. Encoded protein: CASRNDLSGSGELFF.